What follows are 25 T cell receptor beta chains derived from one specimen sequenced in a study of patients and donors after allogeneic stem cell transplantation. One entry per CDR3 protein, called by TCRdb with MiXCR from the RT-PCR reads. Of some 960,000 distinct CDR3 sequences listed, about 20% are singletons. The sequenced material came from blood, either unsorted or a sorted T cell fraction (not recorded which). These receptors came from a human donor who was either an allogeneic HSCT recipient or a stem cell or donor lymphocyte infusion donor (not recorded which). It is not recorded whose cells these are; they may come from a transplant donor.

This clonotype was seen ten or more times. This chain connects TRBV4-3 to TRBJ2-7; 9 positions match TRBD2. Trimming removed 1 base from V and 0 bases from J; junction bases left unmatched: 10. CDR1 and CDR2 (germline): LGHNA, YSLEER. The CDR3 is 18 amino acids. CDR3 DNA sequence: TGCGCCAGCAGCCAAGGACCTTCACTAGCGGGTTTCTCCTACGAGCAGTACTTC. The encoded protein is CASSQGPSLAGFSYEQYF.

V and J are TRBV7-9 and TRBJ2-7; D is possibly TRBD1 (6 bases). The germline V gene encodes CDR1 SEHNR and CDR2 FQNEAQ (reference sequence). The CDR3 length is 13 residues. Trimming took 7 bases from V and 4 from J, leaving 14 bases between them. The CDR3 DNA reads TGTGCCAGCACCCGACAGGACGGGTACGAGCAGTACTTC. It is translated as CASTRQDGYEQYF.

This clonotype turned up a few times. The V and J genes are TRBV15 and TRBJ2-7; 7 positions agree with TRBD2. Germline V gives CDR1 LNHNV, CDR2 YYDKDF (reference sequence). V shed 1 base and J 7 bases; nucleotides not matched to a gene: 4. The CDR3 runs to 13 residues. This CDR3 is CATSRVREVEQYF. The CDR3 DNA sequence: TGTGCCACCAGCAGAGTCCGGGAGGTTGAGCAGTACTTC.

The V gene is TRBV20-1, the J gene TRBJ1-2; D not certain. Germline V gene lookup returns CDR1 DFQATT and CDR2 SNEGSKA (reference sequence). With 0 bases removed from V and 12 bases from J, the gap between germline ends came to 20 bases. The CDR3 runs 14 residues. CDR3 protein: CSARDGIMIGIDTF. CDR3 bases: TGCAGTGCTAGAGACGGCATAATGATCGGGATAGACACCTTC.

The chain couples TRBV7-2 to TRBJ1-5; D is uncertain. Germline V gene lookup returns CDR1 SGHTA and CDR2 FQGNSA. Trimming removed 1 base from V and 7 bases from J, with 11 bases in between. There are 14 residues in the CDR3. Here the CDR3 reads CASSLDFSQQPQHF. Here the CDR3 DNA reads TGTGCCAGCAGCTTAGATTTCTCCCAACAGCCCCAGCATTTT.

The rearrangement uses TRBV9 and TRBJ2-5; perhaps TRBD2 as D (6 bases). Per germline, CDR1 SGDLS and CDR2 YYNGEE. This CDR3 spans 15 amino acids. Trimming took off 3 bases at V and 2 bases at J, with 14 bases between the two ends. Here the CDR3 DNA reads TGTGCCAGCAGCGAGGGCGGGGCAAAACAAGAGACCCAGTACTTC. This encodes CASSEGGAKQETQYF. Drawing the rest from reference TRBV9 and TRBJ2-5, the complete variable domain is DSGVTQTPKHLITATGQRVTLRCSPRSGDLSVYWYQQSLDQGLQFLIQYYNGEERAKGNILERFSAQQFPDLHSELNLSSLELGDSALYFCASSEGGAKQETQYFGPGTRLLVL.

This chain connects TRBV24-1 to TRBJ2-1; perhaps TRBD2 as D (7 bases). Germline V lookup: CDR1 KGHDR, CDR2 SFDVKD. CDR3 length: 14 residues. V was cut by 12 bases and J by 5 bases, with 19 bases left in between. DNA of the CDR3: TGTGCCGCATCGGGGGCGCGGGAGAACAATGAGCAGTTCTTC. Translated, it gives CAASGARENNEQFF.

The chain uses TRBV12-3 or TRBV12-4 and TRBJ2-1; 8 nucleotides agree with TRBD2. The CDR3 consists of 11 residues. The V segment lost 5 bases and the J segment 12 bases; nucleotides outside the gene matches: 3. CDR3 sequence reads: CASSQRERQFF. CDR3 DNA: TGTGCCAGCAGTCAGCGGGAGAGGCAGTTCTTC.

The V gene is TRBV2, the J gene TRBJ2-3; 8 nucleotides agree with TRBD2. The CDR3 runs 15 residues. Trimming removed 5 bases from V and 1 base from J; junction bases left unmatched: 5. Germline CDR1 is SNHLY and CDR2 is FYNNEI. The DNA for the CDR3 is TGTGCCAGCAGTCAGCGGGGGCCTCGCACAGATACGCAGTATTTT. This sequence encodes CASSQRGPRTDTQYF. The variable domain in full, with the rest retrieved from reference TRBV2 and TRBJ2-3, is EPEVTQTPSHQVTQMGQEVILRCVPISNHLYFYWYRQILGQKVEFLVSFYNNEISEKSEIFDDQFSVERPDGSNFTLKIRSTKLEDSAMYFCASSQRGPRTDTQYFGPGTRLTVL.

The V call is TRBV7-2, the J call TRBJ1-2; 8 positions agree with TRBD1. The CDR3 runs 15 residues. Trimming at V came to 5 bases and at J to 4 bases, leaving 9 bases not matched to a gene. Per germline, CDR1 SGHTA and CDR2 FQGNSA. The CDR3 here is CASSTRTGSSYGYTF. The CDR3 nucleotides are TGTGCCAGCAGCACGAGGACAGGGAGTAGCTATGGCTACACCTTC.

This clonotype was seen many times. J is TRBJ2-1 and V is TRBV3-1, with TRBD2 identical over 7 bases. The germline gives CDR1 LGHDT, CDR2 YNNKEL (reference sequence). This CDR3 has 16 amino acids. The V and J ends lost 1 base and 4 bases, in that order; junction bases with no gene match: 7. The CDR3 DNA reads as TGTGCCAGCAGCCAAGTGTCTGGACTAGGTTACAATGAGCAGTTCTTC. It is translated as CASSQVSGLGYNEQFF.

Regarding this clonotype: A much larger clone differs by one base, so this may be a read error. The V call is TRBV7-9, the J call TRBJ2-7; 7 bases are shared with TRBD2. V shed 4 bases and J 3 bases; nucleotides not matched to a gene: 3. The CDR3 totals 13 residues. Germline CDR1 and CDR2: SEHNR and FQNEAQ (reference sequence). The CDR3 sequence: CASSSASGYEQYF. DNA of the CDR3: TGTGCCAGCAGCTCGGCTAGCGGCTACGAGCAGTACTTC.

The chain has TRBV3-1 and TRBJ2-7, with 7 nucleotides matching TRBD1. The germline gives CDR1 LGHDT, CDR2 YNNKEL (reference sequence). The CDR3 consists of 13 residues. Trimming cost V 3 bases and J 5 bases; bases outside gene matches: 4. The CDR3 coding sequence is TGTGCCAGCAGCCATGGACAGGCCAACGAGCAGTACTTC. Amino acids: CASSHGQANEQYF.

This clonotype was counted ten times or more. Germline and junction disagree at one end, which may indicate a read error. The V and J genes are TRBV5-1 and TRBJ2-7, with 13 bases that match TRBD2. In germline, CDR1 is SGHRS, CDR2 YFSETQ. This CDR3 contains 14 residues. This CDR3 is CASSGTSGTYEQYF. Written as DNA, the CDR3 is TGTGCCAGCAGCGGGACTAGCGGGACCTACGAGCAGTACTTC.

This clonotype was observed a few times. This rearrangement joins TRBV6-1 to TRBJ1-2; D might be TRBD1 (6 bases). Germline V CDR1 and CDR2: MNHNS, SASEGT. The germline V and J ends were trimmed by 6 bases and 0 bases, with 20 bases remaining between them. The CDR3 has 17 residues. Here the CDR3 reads CASRTPTGRRANYGYTF. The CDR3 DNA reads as TGTGCCAGCAGAACTCCTACAGGGAGACGGGCTAACTATGGCTACACCTTC.

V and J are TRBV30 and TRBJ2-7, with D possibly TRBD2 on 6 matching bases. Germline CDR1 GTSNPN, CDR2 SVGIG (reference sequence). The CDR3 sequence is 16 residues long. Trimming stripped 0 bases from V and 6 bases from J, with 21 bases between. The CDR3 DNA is TGTGCCTGGAGTGTACAAGGATTGGAGGGTCGGGCCGAGCAGTACTTC. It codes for CAWSVQGLEGRAEQYF.

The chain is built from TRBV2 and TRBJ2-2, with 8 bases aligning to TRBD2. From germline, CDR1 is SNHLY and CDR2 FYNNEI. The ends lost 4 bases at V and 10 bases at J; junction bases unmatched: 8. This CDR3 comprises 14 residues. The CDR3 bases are TGTGCCAGCAGTGTCGGGAGGGGGTCTGTGGAGCTGTTTTTT. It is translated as CASSVGRGSVELFF.

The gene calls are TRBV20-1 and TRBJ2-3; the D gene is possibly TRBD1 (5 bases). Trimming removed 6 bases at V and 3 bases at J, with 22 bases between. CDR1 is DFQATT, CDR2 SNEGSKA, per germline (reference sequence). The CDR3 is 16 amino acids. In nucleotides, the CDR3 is TGCAGTGCCAGAACCCTTCCGACAGAATTTACAGATACGCAGTATTTT. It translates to CSARTLPTEFTDTQYF.

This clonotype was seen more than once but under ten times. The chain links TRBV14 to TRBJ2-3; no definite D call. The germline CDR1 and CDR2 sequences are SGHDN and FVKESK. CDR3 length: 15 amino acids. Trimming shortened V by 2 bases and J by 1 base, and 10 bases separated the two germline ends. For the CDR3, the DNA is TGTGCCAGCAGCCAAAGTATGCTGCGCACAGATACGCAGTATTTT. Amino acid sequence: CASSQSMLRTDTQYF.

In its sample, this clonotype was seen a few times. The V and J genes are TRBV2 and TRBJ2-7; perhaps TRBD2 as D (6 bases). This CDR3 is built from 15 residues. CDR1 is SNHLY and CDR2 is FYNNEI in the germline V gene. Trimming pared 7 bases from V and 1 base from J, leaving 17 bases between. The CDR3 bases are TGTGCCAGCACCAAACTCCTGGGGGGATCCTACGAGCAGTACTTC. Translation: CASTKLLGGSYEQYF.

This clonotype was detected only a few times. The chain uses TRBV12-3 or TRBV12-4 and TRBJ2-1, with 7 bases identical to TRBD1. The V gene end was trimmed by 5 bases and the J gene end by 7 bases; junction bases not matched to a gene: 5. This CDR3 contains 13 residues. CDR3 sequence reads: CASSVGQWNEQFF. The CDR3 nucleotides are TGTGCCAGCAGTGTGGGACAGTGGAATGAGCAGTTCTTC.

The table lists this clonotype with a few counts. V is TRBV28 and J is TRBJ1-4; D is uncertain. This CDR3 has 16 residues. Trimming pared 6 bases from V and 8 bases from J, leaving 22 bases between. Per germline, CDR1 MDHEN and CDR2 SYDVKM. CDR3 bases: TGTGCCAGCAGGCACCACCCCAGAGTAACGGGGGAAAAACTGTTTTTT. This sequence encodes CASRHHPRVTGEKLFF. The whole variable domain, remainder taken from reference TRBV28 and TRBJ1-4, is DVKVTQSSRYLVKRTGEKVFLECVQDMDHENMFWYRQDPGLGLRLIYFSYDVKMKEKGDIPEGYSVSREKKERFSLILESASTNQTSMYLCASRHHPRVTGEKLFFGSGTQLSVL.

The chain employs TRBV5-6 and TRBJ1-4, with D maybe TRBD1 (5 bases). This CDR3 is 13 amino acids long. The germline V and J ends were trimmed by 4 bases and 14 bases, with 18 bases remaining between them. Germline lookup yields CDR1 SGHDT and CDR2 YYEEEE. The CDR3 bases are TGTGCCAGCAGCCCCAAACAGGACCCAGAGCTGTTTTTT. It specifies CASSPKQDPELFF.

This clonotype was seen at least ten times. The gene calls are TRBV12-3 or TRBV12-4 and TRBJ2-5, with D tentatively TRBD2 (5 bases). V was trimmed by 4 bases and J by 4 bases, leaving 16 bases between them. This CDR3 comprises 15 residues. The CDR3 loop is CASSSGGGLPETQYF. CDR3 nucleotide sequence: TGTGCCAGCAGTTCGGGCGGAGGCCTCCCAGAGACCCAGTACTTC.

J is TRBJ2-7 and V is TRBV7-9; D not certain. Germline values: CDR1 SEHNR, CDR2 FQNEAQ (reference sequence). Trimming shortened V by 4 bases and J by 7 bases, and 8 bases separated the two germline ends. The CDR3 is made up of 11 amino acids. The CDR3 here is CASSSSWEQYF. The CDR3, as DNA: TGTGCCAGCAGCTCCTCGTGGGAGCAGTACTTC.